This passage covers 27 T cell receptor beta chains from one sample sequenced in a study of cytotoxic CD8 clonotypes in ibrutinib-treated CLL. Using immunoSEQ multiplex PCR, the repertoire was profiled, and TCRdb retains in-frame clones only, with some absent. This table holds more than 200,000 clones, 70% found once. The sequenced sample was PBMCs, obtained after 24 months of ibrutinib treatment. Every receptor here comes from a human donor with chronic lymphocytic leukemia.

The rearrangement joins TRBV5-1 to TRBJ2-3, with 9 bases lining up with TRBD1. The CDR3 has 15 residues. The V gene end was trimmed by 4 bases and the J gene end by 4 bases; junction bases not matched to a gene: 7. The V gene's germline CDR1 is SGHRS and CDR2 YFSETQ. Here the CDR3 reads CASSPRTGDADTQYF. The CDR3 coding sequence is TGCGCCAGCAGCCCAAGGACAGGGGATGCAGATACGCAGTATTTT.

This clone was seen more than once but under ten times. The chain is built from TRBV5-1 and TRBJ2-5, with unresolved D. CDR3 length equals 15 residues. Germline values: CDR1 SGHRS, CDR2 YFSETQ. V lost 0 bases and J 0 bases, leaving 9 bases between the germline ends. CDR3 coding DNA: TGCGCCAGCAGCTTGGGCGCGGCCTACCAAGAGACCCAGTACTTC. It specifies CASSLGAAYQETQYF.

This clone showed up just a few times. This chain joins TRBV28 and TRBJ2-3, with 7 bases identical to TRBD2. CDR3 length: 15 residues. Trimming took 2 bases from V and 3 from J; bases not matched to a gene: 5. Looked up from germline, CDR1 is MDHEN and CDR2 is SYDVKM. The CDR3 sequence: CASSLEASGTDTQYF. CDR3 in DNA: TGTGCCAGCAGTTTAGAGGCTAGCGGAACAGATACGCAGTATTTT.

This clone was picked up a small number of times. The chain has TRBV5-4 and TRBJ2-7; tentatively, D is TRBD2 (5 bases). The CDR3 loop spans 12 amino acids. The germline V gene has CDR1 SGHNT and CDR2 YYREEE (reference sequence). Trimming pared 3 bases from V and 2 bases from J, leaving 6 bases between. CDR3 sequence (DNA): TGTGCCAGCAGCTCGGAGGCCTACGAGCAGTACTTC. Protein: CASSSEAYEQYF.

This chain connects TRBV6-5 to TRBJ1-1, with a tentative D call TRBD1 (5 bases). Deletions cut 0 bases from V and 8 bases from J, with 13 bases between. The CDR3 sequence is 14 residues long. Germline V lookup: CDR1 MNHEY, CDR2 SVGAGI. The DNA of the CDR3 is TGTGCCAGCAGTTACTCGATTGTCCGGGGGGAAGCTTTCTTT. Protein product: CASSYSIVRGEAFF.

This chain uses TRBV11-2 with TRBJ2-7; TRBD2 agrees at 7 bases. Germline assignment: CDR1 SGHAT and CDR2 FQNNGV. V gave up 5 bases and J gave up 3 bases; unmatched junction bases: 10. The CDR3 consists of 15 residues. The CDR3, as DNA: TGTGCCAGCAGCCCACCGGGACTAACCTTCTACGAGCAGTACTTC. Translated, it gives CASSPPGLTFYEQYF.

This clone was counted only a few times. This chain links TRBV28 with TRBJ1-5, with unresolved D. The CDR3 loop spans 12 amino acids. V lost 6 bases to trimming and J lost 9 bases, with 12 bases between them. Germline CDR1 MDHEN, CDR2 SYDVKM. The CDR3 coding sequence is TGTGCCAGCAGGTTCGTATTCAGGCCCCAGCATTTT. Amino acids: CASRFVFRPQHF.

For the CDR3, the DNA is TGTGCCTGGAGTGTGGGACTAACCCAAGAGACCCAGTACTTC. Amino acid sequence: CAWSVGLTQETQYF. The gene calls are TRBV30 and TRBJ2-5, with 7 bases fitting TRBD2. Unmatched junction bases numbered 2, after V lost 0 bases and J lost 1 base. The germline CDR1 and CDR2 sequences are GTSNPN and SVGIG (reference sequence). The CDR3 covers 14 residues.

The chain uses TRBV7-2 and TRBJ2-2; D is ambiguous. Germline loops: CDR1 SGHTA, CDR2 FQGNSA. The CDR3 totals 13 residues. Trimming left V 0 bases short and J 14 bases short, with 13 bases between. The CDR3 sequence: CASSLAGRVQLFF. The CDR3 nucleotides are TGTGCCAGCAGCTTAGCGGGAAGGGTTCAACTGTTTTTT. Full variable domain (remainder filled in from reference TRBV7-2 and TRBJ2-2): GAGVSQSPSNKVTEKGKDVELRCDPISGHTALYWYRQSLGQGLEFLIYFQGNSAPDKSGLPSDRFSAERTGGSVSTLTIQRTQQEDSAVYLCASSLAGRVQLFFGEGSRLTVL.

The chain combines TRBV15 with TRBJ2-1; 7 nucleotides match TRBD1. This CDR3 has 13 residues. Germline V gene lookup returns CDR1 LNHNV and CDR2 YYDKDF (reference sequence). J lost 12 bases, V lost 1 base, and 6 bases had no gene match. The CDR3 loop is CATSRGGTAVQFF. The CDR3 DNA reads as TGTGCCACCAGCAGAGGAGGGACAGCGGTGCAGTTCTTC. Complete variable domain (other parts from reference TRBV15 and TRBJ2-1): DAMVIQNPRYQVTQFGKPVTLSCSQTLNHNVMYWYQQKSSQAPKLLFHYYDKDFNNEADTPDNFQSRRPNTSFCFLDIRSPGLGDTAMYLCATSRGGTAVQFFGPGTRLTVL.

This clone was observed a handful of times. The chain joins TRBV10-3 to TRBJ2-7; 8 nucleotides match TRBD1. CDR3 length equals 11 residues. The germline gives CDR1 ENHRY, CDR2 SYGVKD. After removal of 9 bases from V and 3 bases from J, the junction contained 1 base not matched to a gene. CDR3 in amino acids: CAIQGVYEQYF. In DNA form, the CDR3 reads TGTGCCATACAGGGGGTCTACGAGCAGTACTTC.

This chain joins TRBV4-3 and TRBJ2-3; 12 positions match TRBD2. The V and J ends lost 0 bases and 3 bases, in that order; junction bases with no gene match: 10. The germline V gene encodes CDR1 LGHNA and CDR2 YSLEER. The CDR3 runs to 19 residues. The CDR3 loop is CASSQEWGLAGGSTDTQYF. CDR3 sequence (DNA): TGCGCCAGCAGCCAAGAATGGGGGCTAGCGGGAGGGTCGACAGATACGCAGTATTTT.

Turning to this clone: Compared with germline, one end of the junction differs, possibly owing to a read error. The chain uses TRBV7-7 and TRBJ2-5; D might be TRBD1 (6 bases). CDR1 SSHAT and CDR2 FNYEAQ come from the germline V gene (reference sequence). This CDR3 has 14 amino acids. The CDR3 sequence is CASSLETVTGTQYF. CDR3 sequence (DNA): TGTGCTAGCAGCTTAGAGACCGTGACAGGGACCCAGTACTTC.

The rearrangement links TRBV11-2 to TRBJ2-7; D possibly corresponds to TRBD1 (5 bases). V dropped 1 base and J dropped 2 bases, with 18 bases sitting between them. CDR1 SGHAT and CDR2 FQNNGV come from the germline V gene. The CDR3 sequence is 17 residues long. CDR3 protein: CASSLVWQTEITYEQYF. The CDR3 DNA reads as TGTGCCAGCAGCTTAGTTTGGCAGACAGAGATTACCTACGAGCAGTACTTC.

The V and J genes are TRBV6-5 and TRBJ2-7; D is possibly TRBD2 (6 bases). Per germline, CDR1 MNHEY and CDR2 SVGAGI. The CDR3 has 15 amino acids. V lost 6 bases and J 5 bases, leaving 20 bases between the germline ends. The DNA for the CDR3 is TGTGCCAGCAGCCCCCTGAGTGGGGGGTGGCACGAGCAGTACTTC. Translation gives CASSPLSGGWHEQYF.

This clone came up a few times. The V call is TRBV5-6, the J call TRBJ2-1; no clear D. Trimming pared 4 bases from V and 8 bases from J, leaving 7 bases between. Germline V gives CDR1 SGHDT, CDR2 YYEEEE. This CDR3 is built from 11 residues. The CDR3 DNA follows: TGTGCCAGCAGCAGGTGGCATGAGCAGTTCTTC. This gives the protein CASSRWHEQFF.

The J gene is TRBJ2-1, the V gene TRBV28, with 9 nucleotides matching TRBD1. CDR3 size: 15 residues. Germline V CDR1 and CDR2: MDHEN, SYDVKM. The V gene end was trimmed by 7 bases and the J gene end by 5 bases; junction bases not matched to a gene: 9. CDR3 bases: TGTGCCAGCACTTCCGGGACAGGGAAGCACAATGAGCAGTTCTTC. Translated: CASTSGTGKHNEQFF.

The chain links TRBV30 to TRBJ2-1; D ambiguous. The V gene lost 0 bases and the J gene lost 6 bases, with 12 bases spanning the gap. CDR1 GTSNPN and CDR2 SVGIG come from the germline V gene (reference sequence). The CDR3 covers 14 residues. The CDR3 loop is CAWSVLYSGNEQFF. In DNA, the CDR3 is TGTGCCTGGAGTGTACTTTATTCGGGCAATGAGCAGTTCTTC. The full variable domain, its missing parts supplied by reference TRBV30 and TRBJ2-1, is SQTIHQWPATLVQPVGSPLSLECTVEGTSNPNLYWYRQAAGRGLQLLFYSVGIGQISSEVPQNLSASRPQDRQFILSSKKLLLSDSGFYLCAWSVLYSGNEQFFGPGTRLTVL.

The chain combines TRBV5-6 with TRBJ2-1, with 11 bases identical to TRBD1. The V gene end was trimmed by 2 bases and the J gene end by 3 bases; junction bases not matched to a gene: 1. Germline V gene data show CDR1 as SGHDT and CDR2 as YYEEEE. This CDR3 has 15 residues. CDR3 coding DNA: TGTGCCAGCAGCTTTGGGACAGGGGGCTACAATGAGCAGTTCTTC. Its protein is CASSFGTGGYNEQFF.

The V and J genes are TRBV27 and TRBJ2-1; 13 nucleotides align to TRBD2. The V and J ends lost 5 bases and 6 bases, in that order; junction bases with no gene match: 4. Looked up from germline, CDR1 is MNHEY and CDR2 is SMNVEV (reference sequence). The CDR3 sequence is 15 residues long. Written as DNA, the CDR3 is TGTGCCAGCAGTGTCGGGACTAGCGGGATCAATGAGCAGTTCTTC. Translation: CASSVGTSGINEQFF.

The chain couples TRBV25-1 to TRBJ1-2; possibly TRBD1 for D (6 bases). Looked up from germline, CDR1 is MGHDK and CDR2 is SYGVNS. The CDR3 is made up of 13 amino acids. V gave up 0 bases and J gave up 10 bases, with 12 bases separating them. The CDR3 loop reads CASSEYPGQHYTF. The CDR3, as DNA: TGTGCCAGCAGTGAATATCCCGGACAGCACTACACCTTC.

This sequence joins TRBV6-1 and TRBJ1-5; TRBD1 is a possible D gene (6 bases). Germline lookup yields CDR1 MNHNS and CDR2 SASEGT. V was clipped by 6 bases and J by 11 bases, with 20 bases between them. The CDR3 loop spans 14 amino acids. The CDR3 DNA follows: TGTGCCAGCAGCTTTTTACAGGGCTCGGAGTCCCAGCATTTT. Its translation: CASSFLQGSESQHF.

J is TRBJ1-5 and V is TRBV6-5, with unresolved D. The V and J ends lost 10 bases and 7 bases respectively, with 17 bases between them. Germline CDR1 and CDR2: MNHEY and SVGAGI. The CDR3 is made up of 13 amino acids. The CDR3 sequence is CATRGGPLQPQHF. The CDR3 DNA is TGTGCCACCCGGGGAGGGCCGCTACAGCCCCAGCATTTT.

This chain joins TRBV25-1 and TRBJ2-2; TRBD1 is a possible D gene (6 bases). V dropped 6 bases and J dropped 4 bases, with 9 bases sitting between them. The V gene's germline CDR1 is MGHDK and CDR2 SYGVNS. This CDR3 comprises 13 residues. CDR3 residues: CASRVRGTGELFF. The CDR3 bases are TGTGCCAGCAGGGTCAGGGGCACCGGGGAGCTGTTTTTT.

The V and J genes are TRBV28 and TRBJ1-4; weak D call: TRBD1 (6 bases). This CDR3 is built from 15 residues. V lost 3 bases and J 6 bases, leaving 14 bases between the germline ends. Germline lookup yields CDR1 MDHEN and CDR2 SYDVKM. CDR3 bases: TGTGCCAGCAGTTTCTGGAGGGGGTCGGATGAAAAACTGTTTTTT. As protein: CASSFWRGSDEKLFF.

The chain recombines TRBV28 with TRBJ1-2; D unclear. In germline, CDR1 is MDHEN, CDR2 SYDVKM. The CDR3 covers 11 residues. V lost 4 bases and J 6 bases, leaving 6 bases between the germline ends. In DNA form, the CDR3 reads TGTGCCAGCAGTTATCGTGATGGCTACACCTTC. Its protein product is CASSYRDGYTF.

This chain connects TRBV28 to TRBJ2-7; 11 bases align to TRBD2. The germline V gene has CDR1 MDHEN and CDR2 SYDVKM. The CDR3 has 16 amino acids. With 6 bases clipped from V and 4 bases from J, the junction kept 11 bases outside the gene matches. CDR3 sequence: CASSPTGGTSGYEQYF. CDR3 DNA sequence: TGTGCCAGCAGCCCGACGGGGGGGACTAGCGGTTACGAGCAGTACTTC.